Shown below are 27 T cell receptor beta chains from a single sample sequenced in a study of blood T cells in healthy people across ages (dated by TCRdb to the mid-2010s). Libraries were built with 5' RACE. Sequencing relied on an Illumina HiSeq 2500. The second PCR ran for roughly 7 to 11 cycles and used a J-beta primer mix along with a sample-barcoded 5' primer. TCRdb reanalyzed the raw reads on its own, using fastp at Q25 for trimming and MiXCR for clone calling, and kept in-frame beta chains. Here each entry gathers all rows of one CDR3 protein and keeps the most common genes and DNA. The sample table records about 780,000 distinct CDR3 sequences; about 42% of these occur just once. Approximately 18% of the sample is in the top ten clones. Sequencing was performed on blood. Receptors were obtained from a man older than 75 in good health.

The rearrangement uses TRBV11-2 and TRBJ2-3; TRBD1 agrees at 8 bases. Germline assignment: CDR1 SGHAT and CDR2 FQNNGV. The length of the CDR3 is 15 residues. J was trimmed by 0 bases and V by 5 bases; bases with no gene match: 4. CDR3: CASSRQGISTDTQYF. Here the CDR3 DNA reads TGTGCCAGCAGCCGACAGGGGATAAGCACAGATACGCAGTATTTT.

This clonotype was seen more than once but under ten times. The chain links TRBV27 to TRBJ2-3; D is perhaps TRBD1 or TRBD2 (6 bases each). CDR1 and CDR2 from the germline V gene are MNHEY and SMNVEV (reference sequence). The CDR3 extends over 16 amino acids. The ends were cut back, 5 bases at V and 1 base at J, with 16 bases in the middle. The CDR3 sequence is CASSQIQGLGTDTQYF. In nucleotides, the CDR3 is TGTGCCAGCAGTCAAATACAGGGACTGGGCACAGATACGCAGTATTTT.

This clonotype has a count of ten or more. The gene calls are TRBV12-3 or TRBV12-4 and TRBJ2-1; D may be TRBD2 (5 bases). This CDR3 is 14 amino acids long. The V gene lost 7 bases and the J gene lost 0 bases, with 10 bases spanning the gap. CDR3 bases: TGTGCCAGCATCGGGATGAGCTCCTACAATGAGCAGTTCTTC. Translation: CASIGMSSYNEQFF.

The chain carries TRBV25-1 and TRBJ2-1; no firm D call. The CDR3 runs 12 residues. V lost 3 bases and J 7 bases, leaving 7 bases between the germline ends. Germline V CDR1 and CDR2: MGHDK, SYGVNS. The CDR3 DNA is TGTGCCAGCAGTGAGATGGGGAATGAGCAGTTCTTC. It codes for CASSEMGNEQFF.

The genes are TRBV29-1 and TRBJ2-5, with 12 bases that match TRBD2. Trimming took 3 bases from V and 6 from J; bases not matched to a gene: 5. The length of the CDR3 is 14 residues. The germline gives CDR1 SQVTM, CDR2 ANQGSEA. CDR3 sequence reads: CSVELAGGRKTQYF. The CDR3, as DNA: TGCAGCGTTGAGCTAGCGGGGGGGCGGAAGACCCAGTACTTC.

The CDR3 coding sequence is TGCAGTGCTAGGGCGGATCCCGGAGATACGCAGTATTTT. This gives the protein CSARADPGDTQYF. This sequence joins TRBV20-1 and TRBJ2-3; no definite D call. The germline gives CDR1 DFQATT, CDR2 SNEGSKA (reference sequence). Trimming removed 3 bases at V and 5 bases at J, with 12 bases between. The length of the CDR3 is 13 residues.

For this clonotype: At one boundary the junction diverges from the germline segment, which might be a read error. This chain uses TRBV7-8 with TRBJ2-5; D perhaps matches TRBD1 (6 bases). With the DNA end fitting TRBJ2-7 better, the J assignment may be wrong. The CDR3 has 13 residues. Per the germline V gene, CDR1 is SGHVS and CDR2 is FQNEAQ. The CDR3 nucleotides are TGTGCTAGCAGATTACTCAGGGGATCCGAGCAGTACTTC. Protein: CASRLLRGSEQYF.

The chain joins TRBV20-1 to TRBJ1-1; D call uncertain. Germline-derived CDR1 and CDR2 are DFQATT and SNEGSKA (reference sequence). V shed 0 bases and J shed 4 bases, with 9 bases lying between them. This CDR3 spans 13 amino acids. CDR3 sequence reads: CSARDPFRTEAFF. DNA for the CDR3: TGCAGTGCTAGAGACCCATTTCGCACTGAAGCTTTCTTT.

This clonotype showed up just a few times. An end of the junction differs from the germline gene, which may be a read error. The J gene is TRBJ1-5, the V gene TRBV5-1, with TRBD1 matching over 11 bases. This CDR3 comprises 15 residues. In germline, CDR1 is SGHRS, CDR2 YFSETQ. This CDR3 is CASSSGQGDNQPQHF. DNA of the CDR3: TGTGCCAGCAGCTCGGGACAGGGGGACAATCAGCCCCAGCATTTT. Based on the CDR3 plus reference TRBV5-1 and TRBJ1-5, the full variable domain is KAGVTQTPRYLIKTRGQQVTLSCSPISGHRSVSWYQQTPGQGLQFLFEYFSETQRNKGNFPGRFSGRQFSNSRSEMNVSTLELGDSALYLCASSSGQGDNQPQHFGDGTRLSIL.

This clonotype has just a few counts. CDR3 coding DNA: TGTGCCAGCAGCTCGGGGCCCCGGAGGGACATTCAGTACTTC. Its protein is CASSSGPRRDIQYF. The rearrangement links TRBV7-2 to TRBJ2-4, with D possibly matching TRBD2 (6 bases). CDR3 size: 14 residues. The germline V gene has CDR1 SGHTA and CDR2 FQGNSA. The V and J ends lost 4 bases and 8 bases respectively, with 15 bases between them.

The V gene is TRBV15, the J gene TRBJ1-5, with D possibly matching TRBD1 (6 bases). The CDR3 sequence is 14 residues long. V lost 3 bases to trimming and J lost 6 bases, with 12 bases between them. Germline V lookup: CDR1 LNHNV, CDR2 YYDKDF (reference sequence). CDR3 region: CATSRTGMGQPQHF. Here the CDR3 DNA reads TGTGCCACCAGCAGGACAGGAATGGGTCAGCCCCAGCATTTT.

The genes are TRBV28 and TRBJ2-3, with 9 nucleotides matching TRBD1. Germline V CDR1 and CDR2: MDHEN, SYDVKM. CDR3 length: 13 amino acids. With V trimmed by 10 bases and J by 3 bases, 5 bases remained unmatched. The CDR3 spells CATQGQGTDTQYF. The CDR3 DNA sequence: TGTGCCACCCAAGGACAGGGGACAGATACGCAGTATTTT.

This clonotype showed up just a few times. A much larger clone differs by one base, so this may be a read error. The V and J genes are TRBV2 and TRBJ2-1; D may correspond to TRBD1 or TRBD2 (6 bases each). The CDR3 sequence is 12 residues long. The ends were cut back, 8 bases at V and 10 bases at J, with 15 bases in the middle. Germline V lookup: CDR1 SNHLY, CDR2 FYNNEI. The CDR3 spells CASGRTDYEQFF. Written as DNA, the CDR3 is TGTGCCAGCGGGAGGACAGACTACGAGCAGTTCTTC.

The CDR3: CASSLLPGAYNEQFF. The CDR3 nucleotides are TGCGCCAGCAGCTTACTACCGGGGGCCTACAATGAGCAGTTCTTC. J is TRBJ2-1 and V is TRBV5-1, with a tentative D call TRBD2 (6 bases). The germline CDR1 and CDR2 sequences are SGHRS and YFSETQ. The CDR3 has 15 amino acids. The V gene lost 2 bases and the J gene lost 2 bases, with 11 bases spanning the gap.

Note on this clonotype: Being one base from a much bigger clone, this may be a read error. The V call is TRBV5-1, the J call TRBJ2-7; D possibly corresponds to TRBD1 (5 bases). The CDR3 loop spans 13 amino acids. Germline-derived CDR1 and CDR2 are SGHRS and YFSETQ. Written as DNA, the CDR3 is TGCGCCAGCAGTTACGGACACTCCCACGAGCAGTACTTC. Amino acids: CASSYGHSHEQYF.

The genes are TRBV20-1 and TRBJ1-1; 12 bases align to TRBD1. V lost 6 bases and J lost 9; bases outside the gene matches: 5. The germline gives CDR1 DFQATT, CDR2 SNEGSKA (reference sequence). The CDR3 length is 12 residues. CDR3 in amino acids: CSALRDRGQAFF. For the CDR3, the DNA is TGCAGTGCCCTCCGGGACAGGGGGCAAGCTTTCTTT.

This clonotype was seen only a few times. This chain links TRBV3-1 with TRBJ1-2; the D is unclear. Germline CDR1 and CDR2: LGHDT and YNNKEL (reference sequence). The V gene lost 1 base and the J gene lost 6 bases, with 9 bases spanning the gap. CDR3 length: 13 amino acids. The CDR3 spells CASSQGSLHGYTF. The CDR3 bases are TGTGCCAGCAGCCAAGGTTCCCTTCATGGCTACACCTTC.

This rearrangement joins TRBV20-1 to TRBJ1-2; tentatively, D is TRBD1 (5 bases). Deletions cut 2 bases from V and 0 bases from J, with 19 bases between. Germline CDR1 is DFQATT and CDR2 is SNEGSKA (reference sequence). The CDR3 runs to 17 residues. The CDR3 loop is CSARTDVGRKANYGYTF. Here the CDR3 DNA reads TGCAGTGCTAGAACAGATGTGGGACGGAAAGCTAACTATGGCTACACCTTC.

V is TRBV20-1 and J is TRBJ2-7; D not resolved. There are 13 residues in the CDR3. Germline CDR1 is DFQATT and CDR2 is SNEGSKA (reference sequence). V lost 0 bases and J lost 0, with 6 bases in between. The CDR3 bases are TGCAGTGCTAGAGAACCTCACTCCTACGAGCAGTACTTC. Translated, it gives CSAREPHSYEQYF.

The V call is TRBV6-2 or TRBV6-3, the J call TRBJ2-7; 9 bases agree with TRBD2. The trim removed 0 bases at V and 7 bases at J, leaving 10 bases unmatched. This CDR3 contains 16 residues. The germline V gene has CDR1 MNHEY and CDR2 SVGEGT. The CDR3 loop is CASSYSSGSNYNEQYF. The CDR3 nucleotides read TGTGCCAGCAGTTACTCTAGCGGGAGTAACTACAATGAGCAGTACTTC.

The rearrangement links TRBV12-3 or TRBV12-4 to TRBJ2-7; D is unresolved. The CDR3 runs to 13 residues. The germline V and J ends were trimmed by 7 bases and 3 bases, with 13 bases remaining between them. CDR3 sequence (DNA): TGTGCCAGCACGGCGGCAGGAGTCTACGAGCAGTACTTC. It yields the protein CASTAAGVYEQYF.

This clonotype was counted between two and nine times. V is TRBV28 and J is TRBJ1-2; 11 bases map to TRBD1. Germline CDR1 reads MDHEN; CDR2 reads SYDVKM. V was clipped by 5 bases and J by 8 bases; unmatched bases: 13. The CDR3 has 16 amino acids. CDR3 DNA: TGTGCCAGCAGTGGGACAGGGGGAATCGGTCAGGGGGGCTACACCTTC. It translates to CASSGTGGIGQGGYTF.

This clonotype was seen a handful of times. This chain joins TRBV27 and TRBJ1-1, with a possible D match to TRBD1 (6 bases). V was shortened by 5 bases and J by 1 base, with 11 bases between the two germline ends. This CDR3 spans 14 amino acids. The germline CDR1 and CDR2 sequences are MNHEY and SMNVEV (reference sequence). CDR3 DNA sequence: TGTGCCAGCAGTCCAGGGGCGTGGAACACTGAAGCTTTCTTT. Its protein product is CASSPGAWNTEAFF.

This chain uses TRBV20-1 with TRBJ2-3, with 13 bases fitting TRBD2. Germline CDR1 and CDR2: DFQATT and SNEGSKA (reference sequence). This CDR3 contains 16 residues. Trimming cost V 7 bases and J 0 bases; bases outside gene matches: 7. In DNA form, the CDR3 reads TGCAGTGTTTATACGGGACTAGCGGGGAGCACAGATACGCAGTATTTT. Its translation: CSVYTGLAGSTDTQYF.

V and J are TRBV28 and TRBJ2-1, with D hard to call. CDR3 length: 12 residues. Per the germline V gene, CDR1 is MDHEN and CDR2 is SYDVKM. Trimming took off 3 bases at V and 7 bases at J, with 7 bases between the two ends. Here the CDR3 reads CASSFEENEQFF. The CDR3 nucleotides read TGTGCCAGCAGTTTTGAGGAAAATGAGCAGTTCTTC.

Only a few counts were recorded for this clonotype. The chain is built from TRBV28 and TRBJ2-7; 8 bases line up with TRBD1. Germline CDR1 and CDR2: MDHEN and SYDVKM. The CDR3 spans 14 residues. With V trimmed by 6 bases and J by 4 bases, 8 bases remained unmatched. Here the CDR3 reads CASRRDRPPYEQYF. The CDR3 region has the DNA TGTGCCAGCAGGCGGGACAGGCCACCATACGAGCAGTACTTC.

The table lists this clonotype with many counts. V is TRBV29-1 and J is TRBJ2-7; TRBD2 is a possible D gene (5 bases). Trimming removed 5 bases at V and 7 bases at J, with 15 bases between. The germline V gene has CDR1 SQVTM and CDR2 ANQGSEA. The CDR3 loop spans 12 amino acids. CDR3 protein: CSVRERTDEQYF. The CDR3 region has the DNA TGCAGCGTTCGTGAGCGGACGGATGAGCAGTACTTC.